Given below is one T cell receptor beta chain in context. Assay: immunoSEQ multiplex PCR; the TCRdb copy retains only in-frame clones and omits some. Of around 290,000 clones listed, 65% to 90% are singletons. This specimen comes from a study of blood T cell repertoires in COVID-19. This CDR3 region has 16 residues. Germline CDR1 and CDR2: MNHEY and SVGAGI. The germline V and J ends were trimmed by 0 bases and 8 bases, with 17 bases remaining between them. The origin of this receptor is a woman between 65 and 79 years old with COVID-19, enrolled during active disease. The specimen was peripheral blood. This rearrangement joins TRBV6-5 to TRBJ2-1, with D tentatively TRBD2 (7 bases). DNA of the CDR3: TGTGCCAGCAGTTACTCCGGAGGGGGGGCCGAGGATGAGCAGTTCTTC. Protein: CASSYSGGGAEDEQFF.